This TCR beta chain derives from a study of shared clonotypes between healthy human individuals. The table came from immunoSEQ multiplex PCR; TCRdb's copy has only in-frame clones and leaves some out. The data contain millions of clones, around nine tenths of them seen just once; the ten biggest clones take up over 0.12%. This CDR3 is built from 14 residues. Germline-derived CDR1 and CDR2 are PRHDT and FYEKMQ (reference sequence). The germline V and J ends were trimmed by 5 bases and 5 bases, with 13 bases remaining between them. The source of this sequence is a man aged 18-30 years in good health. J is TRBJ1-5 and V is TRBV13; D gene unclear. Sequencing was carried out using naive CD4+ T cells sorted from blood. The sample's subset: CD45RA+ positively selected. DNA for the CDR3: TGTGCCAGCAGCCTCGGAGTTTCCGATCAGCCCCAGCATTTT. This sequence encodes CASSLGVSDQPQHF.